The 7 T cell receptor beta chains listed next were all sequenced from one sample in a study of memory B cells and T cells in multiple sclerosis (dated by TCRdb to the late 2010s). The antigens these receptors bind are not known. The method behind the library was the immunoSEQ multiplex PCR assay. As stored in TCRdb, this immuneACCESS dataset retains in-frame rearrangements with V and J assigned. A fraction of the clones does not appear; measured against another copy, unresolved V genes explain less than half of the discrepancy, and the remainder lacks a known reason. This sample gives approximately 30,000 clones in total; around 88% of them show up just once. The top ten constitute less than 3.5% of the sample. After CFSE-labeled PBMCs were cultured without any stimulus, the autoproliferating (CFSEdim) and non-proliferating (CFSEhi) T cell fractions were each sequenced on their own. In total, more than 4x10^7 CFSE-labeled PBMCs were cultured without stimulus for approximately seven days, after which replicate wells were pooled.

Source material: PBMCs from blood kept in culture. These receptors were collected from a human donor with multiple sclerosis.

The chain is built from TRBV9 and TRBJ1-2, with a possible D match to TRBD1 (5 bases). CDR1 is SGDLS, CDR2 YYNGEE, per germline. This CDR3 has 14 amino acids. V was shortened by 0 bases and J by 5 bases, with 11 bases between the two germline ends. CDR3 nucleotides: TGTGCCAGCAGCGTAGATCCGGGGCGGTATGGCTACACCTTC. It is translated as CASSVDPGRYGYTF.

The rearrangement joins TRBV6-1 to TRBJ2-6, with D unresolved. Trimming left V 6 bases short and J 1 base short, with 10 bases between. CDR3 length equals 15 residues. Looked up from germline, CDR1 is MNHNS and CDR2 is SASEGT. CDR3 sequence: CASRATASGANVLTF. The CDR3 DNA reads as TGTGCCAGCAGGGCTACAGCATCTGGGGCCAACGTCCTGACTTTC.

The table lists this clone with a count of one. This chain links TRBV6-5 with TRBJ1-1; D gene uncertain. Germline CDR1 MNHEY, CDR2 SVGAGI. V gave up 8 bases and J gave up 3 bases, with 19 bases separating them. The CDR3 runs 15 residues. CDR3 sequence: CASGNVGAGDTEAFF. The CDR3 coding sequence is TGTGCCAGCGGCAACGTGGGCGCAGGCGACACTGAAGCTTTCTTT.

This chain links TRBV5-1 with TRBJ1-2; no definite D call. Trimming left V 5 bases short and J 1 base short, with 15 bases between. This CDR3 region has 15 residues. Germline V gene sequence: CDR1 SGHRS, CDR2 YFSETQ. CDR3 coding DNA: TGCGCCAGCAGAAGCTTACCGGGCCATAACTATGGCTACACCTTC. As protein: CASRSLPGHNYGYTF.

CDR3 sequence reads: CATSRDRLGQPQHF. In nucleotides, the CDR3 is TGTGCCACCAGCAGAGATCGTCTGGGACAGCCCCAGCATTTT. The chain combines TRBV15 with TRBJ1-5; D gene uncertain. Germline-derived CDR1 and CDR2 are LNHNV and YYDKDF (reference sequence). V lost 0 bases and J lost 7, with 10 bases in between. The CDR3 length is 14 residues.

This clone came up a few times. The V and J genes are TRBV6-1 and TRBJ2-2, with 11 bases that match TRBD2. With V trimmed by 4 bases and J by 7 bases, 11 bases remained unmatched. Germline V gives CDR1 MNHNS, CDR2 SASEGT. This CDR3 spans 17 amino acids. CDR3 in DNA: TGTGCCAGCAGTGGTCTAGCGGGAGGCCGGGCCGGCGGGGAGCTGTTTTTT. Encoded protein: CASSGLAGGRAGGELFF.

The V gene is TRBV5-1, the J gene TRBJ1-4; 10 bases align to TRBD1. The CDR3 is 14 residues long. Germline values: CDR1 SGHRS, CDR2 YFSETQ. V lost 4 bases and J lost 6; bases outside the gene matches: 3. For the CDR3, the DNA is TGCGCCAGCAGCAAAGGACAGGGGGATGAAAAACTGTTTTTT. It translates to CASSKGQGDEKLFF.